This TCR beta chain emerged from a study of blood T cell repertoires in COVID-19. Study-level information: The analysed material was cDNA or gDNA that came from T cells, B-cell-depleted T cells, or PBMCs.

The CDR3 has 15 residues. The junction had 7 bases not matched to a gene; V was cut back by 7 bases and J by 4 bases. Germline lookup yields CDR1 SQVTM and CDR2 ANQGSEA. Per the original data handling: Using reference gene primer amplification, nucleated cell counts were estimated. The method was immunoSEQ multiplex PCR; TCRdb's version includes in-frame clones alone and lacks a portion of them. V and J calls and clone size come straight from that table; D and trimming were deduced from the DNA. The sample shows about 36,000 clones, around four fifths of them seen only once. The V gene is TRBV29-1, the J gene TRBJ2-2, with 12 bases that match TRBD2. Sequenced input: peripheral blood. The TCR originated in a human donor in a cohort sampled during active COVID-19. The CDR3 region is CSANLAGGRTGELFF. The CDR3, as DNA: TGCAGCGCAAATCTAGCGGGGGGGCGCACCGGGGAGCTGTTTTTT.